This T cell receptor (beta chain) emerged from a study of cytomegalovirus exposure and HLA in healthy donors. CDR1 and CDR2 (germline): SGHNT, YENEEA. With V trimmed by 4 bases and J by 9 bases, 3 bases remained unmatched. The CDR3 covers 14 residues. The PCR contained 60 Vbeta and 13 Jbeta primers. Clones were read by immunoSEQ multiplex PCR, and TCRdb kept only the in-frame ones, dropping some. This sample has around 110,000 clones, with around 80% found just once. This chain joins TRBV11-3 and TRBJ1-6; 10 nucleotides align to TRBD1. Sequencing was carried out using PBMCs. This clonotype originated in a man aged 25-45 years in good health and CMV-seropositive. The CDR3 DNA is TGTGCCAGCAGCTCTTGGGACAGGGGTTCACCCCTCCACTTT. Protein product: CASSSWDRGSPLHF. Full variable domain (missing parts from reference TRBV11-3 and TRBJ1-6): EAGVVQSPRYKIIEKKQPVAFWCNPISGHNTLYWYLQNLGQGPELLIRYENEEAVDDSQLPKDRFSAERLKGVDSTLKIQPAELGDSAVYLCASSSWDRGSPLHFGNGTRLTVT.